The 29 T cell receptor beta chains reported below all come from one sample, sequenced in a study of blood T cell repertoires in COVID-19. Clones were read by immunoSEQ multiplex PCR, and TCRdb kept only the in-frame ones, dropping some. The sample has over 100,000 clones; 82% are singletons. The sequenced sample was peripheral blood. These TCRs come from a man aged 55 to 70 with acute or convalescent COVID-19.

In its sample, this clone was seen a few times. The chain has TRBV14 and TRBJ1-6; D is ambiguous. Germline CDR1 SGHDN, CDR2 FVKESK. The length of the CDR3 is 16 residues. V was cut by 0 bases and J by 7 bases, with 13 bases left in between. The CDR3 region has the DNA TGTGCCAGCAGCCAAGACCGGCGCAGGAACAATTCACCCCTCCACTTT. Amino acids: CASSQDRRRNNSPLHF.

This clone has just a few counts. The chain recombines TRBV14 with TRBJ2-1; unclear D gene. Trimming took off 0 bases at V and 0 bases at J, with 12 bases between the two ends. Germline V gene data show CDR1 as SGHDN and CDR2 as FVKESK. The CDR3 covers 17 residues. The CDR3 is CASSQDSFDLSYNEQFF. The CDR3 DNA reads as TGTGCCAGCAGCCAAGATAGTTTTGATCTCTCCTACAATGAGCAGTTCTTC.

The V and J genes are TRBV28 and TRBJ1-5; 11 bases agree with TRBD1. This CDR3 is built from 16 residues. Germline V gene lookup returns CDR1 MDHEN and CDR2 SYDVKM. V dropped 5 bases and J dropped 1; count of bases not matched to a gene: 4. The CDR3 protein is CASSPRTGGSNQPQHF. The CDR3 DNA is TGTGCCAGCAGTCCTCGGACAGGGGGCAGCAATCAGCCCCAGCATTTT. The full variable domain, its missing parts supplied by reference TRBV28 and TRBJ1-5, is DVKVTQSSRYLVKRTGEKVFLECVQDMDHENMFWYRQDPGLGLRLIYFSYDVKMKEKGDIPEGYSVSREKKERFSLILESASTNQTSMYLCASSPRTGGSNQPQHFGDGTRLSIL.

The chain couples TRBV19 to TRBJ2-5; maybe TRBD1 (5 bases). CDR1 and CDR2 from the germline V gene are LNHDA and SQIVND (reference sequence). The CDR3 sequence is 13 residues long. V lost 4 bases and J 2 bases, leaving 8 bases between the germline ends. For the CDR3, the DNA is TGTGCCAGTAGTACGACAGTACAAGAGACCCAGTACTTC. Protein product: CASSTTVQETQYF.

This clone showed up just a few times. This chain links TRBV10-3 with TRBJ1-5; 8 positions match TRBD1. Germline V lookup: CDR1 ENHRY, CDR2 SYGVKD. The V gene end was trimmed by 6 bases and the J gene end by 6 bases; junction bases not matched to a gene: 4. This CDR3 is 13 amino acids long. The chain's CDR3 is CAISPDRGQPQHF. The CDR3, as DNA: TGTGCCATCAGCCCCGACAGGGGTCAGCCCCAGCATTTT.

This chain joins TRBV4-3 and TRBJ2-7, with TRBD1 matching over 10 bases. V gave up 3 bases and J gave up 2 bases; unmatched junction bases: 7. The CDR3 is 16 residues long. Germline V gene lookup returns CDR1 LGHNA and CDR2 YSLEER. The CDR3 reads CASSHSGTGETYEQYF. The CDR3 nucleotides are TGCGCCAGCAGCCATTCTGGGACAGGGGAGACCTACGAGCAGTACTTC.

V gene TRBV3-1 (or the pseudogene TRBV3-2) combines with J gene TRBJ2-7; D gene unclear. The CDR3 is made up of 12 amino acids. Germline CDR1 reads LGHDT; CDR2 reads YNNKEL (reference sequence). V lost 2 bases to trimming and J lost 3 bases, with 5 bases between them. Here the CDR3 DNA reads TGTGCCAGCAGCCAAACAAACTACGAGCAGTACTTC. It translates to CASSQTNYEQYF.

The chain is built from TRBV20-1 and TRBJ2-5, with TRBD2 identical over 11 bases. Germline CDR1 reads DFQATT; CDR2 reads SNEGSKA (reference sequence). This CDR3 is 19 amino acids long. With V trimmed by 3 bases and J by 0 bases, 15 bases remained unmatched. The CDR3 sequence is CSASFLAGGQNGYQETQYF. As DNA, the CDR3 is TGCAGTGCTAGTTTTTTAGCGGGGGGGCAAAATGGCTACCAAGAGACCCAGTACTTC.

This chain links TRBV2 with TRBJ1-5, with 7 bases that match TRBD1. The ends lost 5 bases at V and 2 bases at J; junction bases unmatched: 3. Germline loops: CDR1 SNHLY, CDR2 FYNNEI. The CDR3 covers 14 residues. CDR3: CASSFGTGNQPQHF. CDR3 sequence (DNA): TGTGCCAGCAGTTTCGGGACAGGCAATCAGCCCCAGCATTTT.

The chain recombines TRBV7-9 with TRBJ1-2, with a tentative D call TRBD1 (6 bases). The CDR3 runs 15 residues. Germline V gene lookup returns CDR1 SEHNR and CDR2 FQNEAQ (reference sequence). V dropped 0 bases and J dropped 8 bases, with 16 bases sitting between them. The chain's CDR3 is CASSLAAGRGEGYTF. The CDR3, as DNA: TGTGCCAGCAGCTTAGCGGCAGGCAGGGGCGAAGGCTACACCTTC.

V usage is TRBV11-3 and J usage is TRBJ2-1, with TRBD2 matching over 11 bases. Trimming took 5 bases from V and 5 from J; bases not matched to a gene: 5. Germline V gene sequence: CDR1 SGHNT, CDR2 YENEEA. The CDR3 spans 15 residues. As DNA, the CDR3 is TGTGCCAGCAGCCCGACTAGCGGGAAAAACAATGAGCAGTTCTTC. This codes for CASSPTSGKNNEQFF. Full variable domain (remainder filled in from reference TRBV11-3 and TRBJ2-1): EAGVVQSPRYKIIEKKQPVAFWCNPISGHNTLYWYLQNLGQGPELLIRYENEEAVDDSQLPKDRFSAERLKGVDSTLKIQPAELGDSAVYLCASSPTSGKNNEQFFGPGTRLTVL.

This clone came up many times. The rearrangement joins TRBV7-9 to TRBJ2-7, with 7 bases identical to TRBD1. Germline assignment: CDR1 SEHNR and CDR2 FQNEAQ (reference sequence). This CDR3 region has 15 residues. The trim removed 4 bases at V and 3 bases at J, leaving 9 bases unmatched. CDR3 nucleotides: TGTGCCAGCAGCTCCCCGGACAGGTTGATCTACGAGCAGTACTTC. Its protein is CASSSPDRLIYEQYF.

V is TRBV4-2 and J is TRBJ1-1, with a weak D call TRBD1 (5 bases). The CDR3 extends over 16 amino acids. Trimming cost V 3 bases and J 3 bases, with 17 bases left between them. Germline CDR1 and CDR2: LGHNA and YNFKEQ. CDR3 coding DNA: TGTGCCAGCAGCCATCCCCTCGGGAGGGACGACACTGAAGCTTTCTTT. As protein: CASSHPLGRDDTEAFF.

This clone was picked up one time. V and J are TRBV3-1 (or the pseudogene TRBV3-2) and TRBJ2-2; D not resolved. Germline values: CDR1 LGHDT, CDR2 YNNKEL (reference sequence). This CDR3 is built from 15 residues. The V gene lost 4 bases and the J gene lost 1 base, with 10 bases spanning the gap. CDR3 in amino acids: CASSRAFLNTGELFF. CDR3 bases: TGTGCCAGCAGCCGGGCCTTCCTGAACACCGGGGAGCTGTTTTTT.

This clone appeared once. As DNA, the CDR3 is TGTGCCAGCAGCCCCAGAGCGGGAGCCGGGGAGCTGTTTTTT. Its protein is CASSPRAGAGELFF. J is TRBJ2-2 and V is TRBV3-1 (or the pseudogene TRBV3-2); 8 nucleotides match TRBD2. Losses at the gene ends were 4 bases for V and 6 bases for J; bases not matched to a gene: 4. This CDR3 has 14 amino acids. Germline loops: CDR1 LGHDT, CDR2 YNNKEL (reference sequence).

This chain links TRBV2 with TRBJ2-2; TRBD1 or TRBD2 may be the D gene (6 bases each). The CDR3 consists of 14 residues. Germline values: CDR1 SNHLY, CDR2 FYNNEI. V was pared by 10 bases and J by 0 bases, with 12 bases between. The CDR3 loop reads CANRDFSNTGELFF. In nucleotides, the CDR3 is TGTGCCAACAGGGACTTTTCGAACACCGGGGAGCTGTTTTTT.

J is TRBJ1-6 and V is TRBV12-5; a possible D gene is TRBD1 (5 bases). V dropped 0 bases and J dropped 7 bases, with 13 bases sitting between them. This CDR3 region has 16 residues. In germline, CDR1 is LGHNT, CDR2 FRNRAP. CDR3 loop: CASGLVPGVGNSPLHF. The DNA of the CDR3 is TGTGCTAGTGGTTTGGTACCGGGGGTTGGCAATTCACCCCTCCACTTT.

Here the CDR3 DNA reads TGTGCCAGCAGTTCTAGACTAGCGGGGGGGCTCGGGACCCAGTACTTC. Encoded protein: CASSSRLAGGLGTQYF. The chain links TRBV2 to TRBJ2-5; TRBD2 matches at 14 bases. Per the germline V gene, CDR1 is SNHLY and CDR2 is FYNNEI. CDR3 length: 16 residues. Germline trimming cut 5 bases from V and 7 bases from J; bases unmatched to any gene: 9. The full variable domain, completed using reference TRBV2 and TRBJ2-5, is EPEVTQTPSHQVTQMGQEVILRCVPISNHLYFYWYRQILGQKVEFLVSFYNNEISEKSEIFDDQFSVERPDGSNFTLKIRSTKLEDSAMYFCASSSRLAGGLGTQYFGPGTRLLVL.

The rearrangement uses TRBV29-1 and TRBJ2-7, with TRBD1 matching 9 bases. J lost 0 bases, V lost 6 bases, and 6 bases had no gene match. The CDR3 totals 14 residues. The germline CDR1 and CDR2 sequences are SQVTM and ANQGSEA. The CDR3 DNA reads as TGCAGCGTCGACCCGGGACAGGGCTCCTACGAGCAGTACTTC. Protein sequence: CSVDPGQGSYEQYF.

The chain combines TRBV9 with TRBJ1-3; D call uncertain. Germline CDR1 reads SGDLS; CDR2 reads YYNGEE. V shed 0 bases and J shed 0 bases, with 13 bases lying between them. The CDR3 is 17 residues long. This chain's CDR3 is CASSVAQSYGSGNTIYF. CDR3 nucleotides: TGTGCCAGCAGCGTAGCACAAAGTTATGGCTCTGGAAACACCATATATTTT.

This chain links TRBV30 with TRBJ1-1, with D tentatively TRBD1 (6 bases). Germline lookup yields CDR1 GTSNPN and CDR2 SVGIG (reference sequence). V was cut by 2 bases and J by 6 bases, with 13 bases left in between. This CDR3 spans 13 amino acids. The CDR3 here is CAWSPGVGAEAFF. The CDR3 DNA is TGTGCCTGGAGTCCAGGGGTAGGAGCTGAAGCTTTCTTT.

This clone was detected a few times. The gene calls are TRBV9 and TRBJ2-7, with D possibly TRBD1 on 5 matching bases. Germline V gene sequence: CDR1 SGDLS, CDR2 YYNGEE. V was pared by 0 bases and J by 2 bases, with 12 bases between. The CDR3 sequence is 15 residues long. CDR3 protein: CASSVGATETYEQYF. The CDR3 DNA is TGTGCCAGCAGCGTAGGAGCGACAGAAACCTACGAGCAGTACTTC.

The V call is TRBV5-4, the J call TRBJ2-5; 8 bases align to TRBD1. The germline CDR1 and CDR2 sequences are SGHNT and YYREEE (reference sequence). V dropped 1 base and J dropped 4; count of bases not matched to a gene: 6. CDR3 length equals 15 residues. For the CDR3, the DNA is TGTGCCAGCAGCTTGAGACAGGGGACGGGAGAGACCCAGTACTTC. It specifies CASSLRQGTGETQYF.

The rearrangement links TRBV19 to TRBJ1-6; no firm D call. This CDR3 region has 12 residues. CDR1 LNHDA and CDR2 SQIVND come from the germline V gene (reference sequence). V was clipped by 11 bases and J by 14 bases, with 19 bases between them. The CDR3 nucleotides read TGTGCCTCCTACAGCGGGGTGGAATCCCTCCACTTT. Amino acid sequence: CASYSGVESLHF.

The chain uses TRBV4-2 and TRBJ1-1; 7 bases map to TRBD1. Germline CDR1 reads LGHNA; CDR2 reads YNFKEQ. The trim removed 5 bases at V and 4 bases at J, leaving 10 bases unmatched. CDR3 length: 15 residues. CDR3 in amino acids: CASSTTDRFSTEAFF. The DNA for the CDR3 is TGTGCCAGCAGCACGACGGACAGGTTTTCCACTGAAGCTTTCTTT.

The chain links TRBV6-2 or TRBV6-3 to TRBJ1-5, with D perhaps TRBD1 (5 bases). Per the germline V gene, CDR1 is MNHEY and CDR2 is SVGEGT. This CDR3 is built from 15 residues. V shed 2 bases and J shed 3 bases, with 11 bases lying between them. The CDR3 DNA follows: TGTGCCAGCAGTTACGGGGGGTTACCCAATCAGCCCCAGCATTTT. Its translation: CASSYGGLPNQPQHF.

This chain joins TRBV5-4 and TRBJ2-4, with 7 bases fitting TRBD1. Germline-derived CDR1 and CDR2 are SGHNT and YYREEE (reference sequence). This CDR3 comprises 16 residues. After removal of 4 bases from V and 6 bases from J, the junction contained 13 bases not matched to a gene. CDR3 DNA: TGTGCCAGCAGCCACGCCGGGCAGGGGGTCGGAAACATTCAGTACTTC. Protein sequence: CASSHAGQGVGNIQYF. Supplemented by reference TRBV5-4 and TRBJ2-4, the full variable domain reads ETGVTQSPTHLIKTRGQQVTLRCSSQSGHNTVSWYQQALGQGPQFIFQYYREEENGRGNFPPRFSGLQFPNYSSELNVNALELDDSALYLCASSHAGQGVGNIQYFGAGTRLSVL.

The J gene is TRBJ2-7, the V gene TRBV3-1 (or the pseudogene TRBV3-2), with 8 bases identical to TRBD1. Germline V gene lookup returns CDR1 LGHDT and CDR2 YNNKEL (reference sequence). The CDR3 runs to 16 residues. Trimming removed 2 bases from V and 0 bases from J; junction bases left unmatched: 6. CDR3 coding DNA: TGTGCCAGCAGCCAATGGTCAGGGGGCGCCTCCTACGAGCAGTACTTC. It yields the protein CASSQWSGGASYEQYF.

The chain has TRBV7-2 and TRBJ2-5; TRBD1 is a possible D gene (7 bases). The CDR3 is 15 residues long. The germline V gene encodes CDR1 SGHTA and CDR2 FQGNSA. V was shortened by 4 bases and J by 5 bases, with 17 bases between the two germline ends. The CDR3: CASSSGQVGGETQYF. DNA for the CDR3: TGTGCCAGCAGCTCCGGACAGGTCGGAGGGGAGACCCAGTACTTC.